These T cell receptor beta chains were read from a single sample in a study of blood T cell repertoires in COVID-19. Measured with immunoSEQ multiplex PCR; TCRdb has only the in-frame clones, and not every one. The sample carries under 200,000 clones, around four fifths recorded once. Sequenced: peripheral blood. Source of these receptors: a woman between 55 and 75 years old with acute or convalescent COVID-19. The conserved cysteine and the conserved F or W are not part of the CDR3 here. Each record gives: V gene, CDR3 protein.

>TRBV5-1
ASSLETGGSGNTIY
>TRBV27
ASSLGTGNTEAF
>TRBV9
ASSGTRDREGEQY
>TRBV12-5
ASGLPTLLGYEQY
>TRBV12-3/TRBV12-4
ASSLVRGYEQY
>TRBV4-3
ASSPGNDGDYGYT
>TRBV5-4
ASSFGQGTGYT
>TRBV12-3/TRBV12-4
ASSWGEKNIQY
>TRBV27
ASSFEGRRTEAF
>TRBV18
ASSPGGRDTQY
>TRBV15
ATSQLGGIYEQY
>TRBV6-5
ASSYDGTGGYGYT
>TRBV2
ASWTGASYEQY
>TRBV13
ASSLQGMISGANVLT
>TRBV19
ASQRTGANIQY
>TRBV27
ASRPRTINYGYT
>TRBV19
ASSLTGGAGANVLT
>TRBV6-5
ASSPRRLQETQY
>TRBV11-2
ASSGNRGRGGYT
>TRBV4-2
ASSQGSADTQY
>TRBV19
ASSIEGRRTGELF
>TRBV7-9
ASSPRGGDLEEKLF
>TRBV5-1
ASSLLGQVINNSPLH